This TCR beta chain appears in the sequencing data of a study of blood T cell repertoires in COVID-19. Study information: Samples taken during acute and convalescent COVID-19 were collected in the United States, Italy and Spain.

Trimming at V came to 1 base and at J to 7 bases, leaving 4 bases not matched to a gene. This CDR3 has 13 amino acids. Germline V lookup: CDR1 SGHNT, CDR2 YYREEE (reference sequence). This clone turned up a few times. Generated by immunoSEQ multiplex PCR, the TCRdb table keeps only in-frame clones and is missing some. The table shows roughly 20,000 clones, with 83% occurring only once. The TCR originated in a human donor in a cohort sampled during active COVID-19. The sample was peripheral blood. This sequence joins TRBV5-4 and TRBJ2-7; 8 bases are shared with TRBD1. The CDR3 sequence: CASSLQGAEEQYF. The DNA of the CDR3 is TGTGCCAGCAGCTTGCAGGGGGCGGAAGAGCAGTACTTC.